This record concerns one TCR beta chain sequence. Its antigen remains unknown. 5'RACE with constant-segment primers yielded barcoded, UMI-tagged TCR alpha and TCR beta cDNA libraries. TCRdb redid the calling of the 5' RACE reads with MiXCR, one entry per CDR3 protein. The data contain about 430,000 distinct CDR3 sequences, 24% of them singletons. Germline V gene data show CDR1 as KGHSH and CDR2 as LQKENI. V was pared by 4 bases and J by 6 bases, with 7 bases between. The CDR3 has 12 residues. The entry originates in a study of T-cell memory formation after mild COVID-19. Study-wide results and caveats: Second-wave clones reaching peak frequency on day 37 lacked confirmed SARS-CoV-2 specificity.

The TCR originated in an adult woman who had mild COVID-19 (a few samples of this study predate the infection). Cell type and time point are not known. The chain is built from TRBV18 and TRBJ2-1; D uncertain. The sequenced material came from PBMCs or a T cell subset sorted from them (not recorded which). CDR3 nucleotides: TGTGCCAGCTCACAGGACGTCAATGAGCAGTTCTTC. This encodes CASSQDVNEQFF.